The 17 T cell receptor beta chains in this list originate from one sample, sequenced in a study of cytomegalovirus exposure and HLA in healthy donors. The study ran its PCR with 60 Vbeta and 13 Jbeta primers. Profiled with immunoSEQ multiplex PCR; TCRdb holds only in-frame clones, not every one. The listing records some 84,000 clones. Sequenced input: PBMCs. The receptor source for this set is a man aged 50 to 59 in good health and CMV-seronegative.

V usage is TRBV27 and J usage is TRBJ2-5, with 8 bases identical to TRBD1. The CDR3 has 16 amino acids. J lost 2 bases, V lost 4 bases, and 9 bases had no gene match. Germline-derived CDR1 and CDR2 are MNHEY and SMNVEV (reference sequence). CDR3 residues: CASSSSGTGIQETQYF. For the CDR3, the DNA is TGTGCCAGCAGTTCCTCCGGGACAGGTATACAAGAGACCCAGTACTTC.

V and J are TRBV7-6 and TRBJ2-7; 7 nucleotides agree with TRBD1. Trimming removed 5 bases from V and 5 bases from J; junction bases left unmatched: 6. The CDR3 totals 13 residues. The germline CDR1 and CDR2 sequences are SGHVS and FNYEAQ. In DNA, the CDR3 is TGTGCCAGCAGCCACAGACAGGGTGACGAGCAGTACTTC. Protein sequence: CASSHRQGDEQYF.

CDR3 coding DNA: TGTGCCAGCAGCTTGGTCCGTGATACGCAGTATTTT. Translation: CASSLVRDTQYF. The chain carries TRBV5-6 and TRBJ2-3; D not resolved. This CDR3 spans 12 amino acids. CDR1 and CDR2 (germline): SGHDT, YYEEEE. The V end lost 0 bases, the J end lost 6 bases, and 5 bases lay between the germline ends.

The chain combines TRBV7-8 with TRBJ1-6; D may be TRBD1 (5 bases). This CDR3 contains 14 residues. Trimming removed 6 bases at V and 9 bases at J, with 15 bases between. Germline CDR1 SGHVS, CDR2 FQNEAQ. The CDR3 nucleotides read TGTGCCAGCAGGGCTCAGCGGGGGTCTTCACCCCTCCACTTT. Protein product: CASRAQRGSSPLHF.

The V and J genes are TRBV5-1 and TRBJ2-5, with 11 positions matching TRBD1. The germline gives CDR1 SGHRS, CDR2 YFSETQ. This CDR3 is built from 16 residues. Losses at the gene ends were 4 bases for V and 5 bases for J; bases not matched to a gene: 10. The DNA for the CDR3 is TGCGCCAGCAGCGCGGACAGGGGGCCAATATGGGAGACCCAGTACTTC. This codes for CASSADRGPIWETQYF.

This chain links TRBV4-2 with TRBJ1-3; 7 bases match TRBD1. J gave up 0 bases and V 1 base, and 6 bases lay outside the gene matches. This CDR3 is 17 amino acids long. Germline V gene lookup returns CDR1 LGHNA and CDR2 YNFKEQ. CDR3 in DNA: TGTGCCAGCAGCCAAGCCACAGGGGCCATCTCTGGAAACACCATATATTTT. This sequence encodes CASSQATGAISGNTIYF.

The CDR3 reads CASSSQEAPQHF. The CDR3 DNA sequence: TGTGCCAGCAGCTCCCAGGAGGCGCCCCAGCATTTT. V and J are TRBV28 and TRBJ1-5; D is unresolved. Germline CDR1 and CDR2: MDHEN and SYDVKM. The CDR3 runs 12 residues. V shed 6 bases and J shed 9 bases, with 12 bases lying between them.

The chain is built from TRBV29-1 and TRBJ2-1, with D unclear. Trimming pared 2 bases from V and 9 bases from J, leaving 14 bases between. Germline CDR1 reads SQVTM; CDR2 reads ANQGSEA. The CDR3 totals 13 residues. In DNA form, the CDR3 reads TGCAGCGTTGAATTAGTGGGCGAGATTGAGCAGTTCTTC. Protein: CSVELVGEIEQFF.

The V gene is TRBV6-5, the J gene TRBJ1-1; tentative D call: TRBD1 (6 bases). The CDR3 has 13 amino acids. V lost 6 bases to trimming and J lost 1 base, with 9 bases between them. Germline values: CDR1 MNHEY, CDR2 SVGAGI. CDR3 in amino acids: CASRPGQNTEAFF. CDR3 nucleotide sequence: TGTGCCAGCAGGCCGGGACAGAACACTGAAGCTTTCTTT.

The chain links TRBV28 to TRBJ2-7, with 7 bases fitting TRBD1. The CDR3 runs 15 residues. After removal of 6 bases from V and 2 bases from J, the junction contained 10 bases not matched to a gene. Per germline, CDR1 MDHEN and CDR2 SYDVKM. The CDR3 DNA reads TGTGCCAGCAGAGTCGGGACAGTGATCACCTACGAGCAGTACTTC. Translating gives CASRVGTVITYEQYF.

The chain carries TRBV9 and TRBJ1-5; weak D call: TRBD1 (6 bases). Germline V CDR1 and CDR2: SGDLS, YYNGEE. V lost 4 bases and J lost 0, with 23 bases in between. The CDR3 loop spans 19 amino acids. CDR3 residues: CASSTRQELRDYSNQPQHF. CDR3 nucleotide sequence: TGTGCCAGCAGCACGAGACAGGAACTGAGGGATTATAGCAATCAGCCCCAGCATTTT. Combining the CDR3 with reference TRBV9 and TRBJ1-5 gives the whole variable domain DSGVTQTPKHLITATGQRVTLRCSPRSGDLSVYWYQQSLDQGLQFLIQYYNGEERAKGNILERFSAQQFPDLHSELNLSSLELGDSALYFCASSTRQELRDYSNQPQHFGDGTRLSIL.

This chain joins TRBV5-4 and TRBJ1-6, with TRBD1 identical over 8 bases. The V segment lost 4 bases and the J segment 7 bases; nucleotides outside the gene matches: 4. Germline loops: CDR1 SGHNT, CDR2 YYREEE (reference sequence). The CDR3 has 14 residues. As DNA, the CDR3 is TGTGCCAGCAGCCTCCGGGACAGGAATTCACCCCTCCACTTT. Amino acids: CASSLRDRNSPLHF.

The CDR3 DNA sequence: TGTGCCACCAGCAGAGATCCACAGGGATTTTCACCCCTCCACTTT. Protein: CATSRDPQGFSPLHF. V and J are TRBV15 and TRBJ1-6; D might be TRBD1 (6 bases). The germline V and J ends were trimmed by 0 bases and 9 bases, with 12 bases remaining between them. The CDR3 has 15 residues. Germline V gene lookup returns CDR1 LNHNV and CDR2 YYDKDF (reference sequence).

The J gene is TRBJ1-2, the V gene TRBV18; 9 bases line up with TRBD1. The CDR3 has 17 residues. Germline lookup yields CDR1 KGHSH and CDR2 LQKENI. V dropped 0 bases and J dropped 2; count of bases not matched to a gene: 7. CDR3 sequence (DNA): TGTGCCAGCTCACCACCCGGGACAGGGAGGGGGAACTATGGCTACACCTTC. The encoded protein is CASSPPGTGRGNYGYTF.

The chain uses TRBV6-6 and TRBJ1-2; 11 bases agree with TRBD1. CDR1 is MNHNY and CDR2 is SVGAGI in the germline V gene (reference sequence). The J segment lost 9 bases and the V segment lost 7 bases, leaving 4 bases of the junction unmatched. The CDR3 is 12 residues long. CDR3 loop: CASIRTGGRYTF. CDR3 coding DNA: TGTGCCAGCATCCGGACAGGGGGCCGCTACACCTTC.

A note on this clone: Germline and junction disagree at one end, which may indicate a read error. This chain uses TRBV6-5 with TRBJ2-7, with 7 bases aligning to TRBD2. The CDR3 extends over 13 amino acids. Looked up from germline, CDR1 is MNHEY and CDR2 is SVGAGI. CDR3 sequence reads: CASRPASGYEQYF. CDR3 bases: TGTGCTAGCAGGCCGGCTAGCGGCTACGAGCAGTACTTC.

J is TRBJ2-4 and V is TRBV5-1; tentatively, D is TRBD2 (5 bases). The germline V gene has CDR1 SGHRS and CDR2 YFSETQ. There are 19 residues in the CDR3. V was trimmed by 0 bases and J by 0 bases, leaving 19 bases between them. The CDR3 is CASSLERVTLPLAKNIQYF. The CDR3 bases are TGCGCCAGCAGCTTGGAGAGGGTAACCCTCCCTTTAGCCAAAAACATTCAGTACTTC.